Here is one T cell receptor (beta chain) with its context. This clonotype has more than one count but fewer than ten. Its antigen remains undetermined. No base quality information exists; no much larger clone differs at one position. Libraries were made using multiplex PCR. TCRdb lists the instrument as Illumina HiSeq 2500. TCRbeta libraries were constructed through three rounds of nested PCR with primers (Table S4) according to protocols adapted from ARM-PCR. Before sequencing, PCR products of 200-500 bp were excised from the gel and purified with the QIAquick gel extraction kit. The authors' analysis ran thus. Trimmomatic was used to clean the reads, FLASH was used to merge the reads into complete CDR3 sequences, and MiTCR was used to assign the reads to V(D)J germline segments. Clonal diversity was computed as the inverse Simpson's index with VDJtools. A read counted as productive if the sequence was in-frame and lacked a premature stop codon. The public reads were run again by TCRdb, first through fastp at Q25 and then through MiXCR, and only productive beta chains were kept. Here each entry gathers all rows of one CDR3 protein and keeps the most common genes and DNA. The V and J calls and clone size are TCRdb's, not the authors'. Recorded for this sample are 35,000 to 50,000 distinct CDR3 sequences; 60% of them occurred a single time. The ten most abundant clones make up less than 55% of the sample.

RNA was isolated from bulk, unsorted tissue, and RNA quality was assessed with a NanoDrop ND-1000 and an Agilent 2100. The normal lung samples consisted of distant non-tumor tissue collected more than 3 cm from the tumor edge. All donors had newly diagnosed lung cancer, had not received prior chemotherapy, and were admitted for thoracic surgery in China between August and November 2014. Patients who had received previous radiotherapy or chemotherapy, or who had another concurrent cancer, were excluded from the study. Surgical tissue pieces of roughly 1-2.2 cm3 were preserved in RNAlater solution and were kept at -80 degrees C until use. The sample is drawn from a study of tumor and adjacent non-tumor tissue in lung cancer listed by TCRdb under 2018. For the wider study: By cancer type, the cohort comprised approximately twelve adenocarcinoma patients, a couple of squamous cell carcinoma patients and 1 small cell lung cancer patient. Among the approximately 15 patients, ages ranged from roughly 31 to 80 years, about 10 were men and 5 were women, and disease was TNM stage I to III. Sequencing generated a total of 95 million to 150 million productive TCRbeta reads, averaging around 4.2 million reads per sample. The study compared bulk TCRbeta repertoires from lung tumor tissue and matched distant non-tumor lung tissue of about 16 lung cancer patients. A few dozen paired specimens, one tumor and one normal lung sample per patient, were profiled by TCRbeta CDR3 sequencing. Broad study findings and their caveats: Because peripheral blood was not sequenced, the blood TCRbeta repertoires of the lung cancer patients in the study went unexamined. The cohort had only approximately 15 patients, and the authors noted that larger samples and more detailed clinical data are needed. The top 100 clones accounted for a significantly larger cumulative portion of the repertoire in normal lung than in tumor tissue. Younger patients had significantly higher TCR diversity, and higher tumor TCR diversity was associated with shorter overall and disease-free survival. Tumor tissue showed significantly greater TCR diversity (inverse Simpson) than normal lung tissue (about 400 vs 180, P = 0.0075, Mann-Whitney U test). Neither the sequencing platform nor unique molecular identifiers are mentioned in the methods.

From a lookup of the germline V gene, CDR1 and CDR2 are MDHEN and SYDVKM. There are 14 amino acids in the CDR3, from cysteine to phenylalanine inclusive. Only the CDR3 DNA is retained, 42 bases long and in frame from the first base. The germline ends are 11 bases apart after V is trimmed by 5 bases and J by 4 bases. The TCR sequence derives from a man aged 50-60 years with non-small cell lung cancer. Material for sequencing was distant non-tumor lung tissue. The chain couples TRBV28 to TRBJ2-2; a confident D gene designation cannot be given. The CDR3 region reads CASSPPGGTGELFF. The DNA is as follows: TGTGCCAGCAGTCCACCGGGCGGCACCGGGGAGCTGTTTTTT.